This TCR beta chain was obtained from a study of T cell changes during pregnancy in multiple sclerosis (dated by TCRdb to about 2019). Notes on the research overall: Changes in the T cell repertoire over the course of pregnancy were examined in this study in women with multiple sclerosis.

V and J are truncated by 0 bases and 7 bases respectively, leaving an intervening sequence of 11 bases. From its cysteine to its phenylalanine, the CDR3 spans 14 amino acids. CDR3 DNA is the only sequence kept; it has 42 bases, read in frame from the first base. CDR1 and CDR2 are drawn from the germline V gene: SGHDT, YYEEEE. In the case of this clone: Its antigen remains undetermined. Base quality data are lacking; no much larger clone is found one base away. Other DNA sequences within the sample encode an identical CDR3.

Libraries were prepared through the immunoSEQ multiplex PCR assay. What TCRdb holds here is the immuneACCESS table cut down to in-frame rearrangements. Part of the clones is not present; checked against another copy, under half of the missing clones reflect an unresolved V gene, and the others are unexplained. The table for this sample lists fewer than 85,000 clones; 80% to 95% of them were counted only once. 1.6% of the sample is taken by the ten largest. The sample here was peripheral blood, taken in the first trimester of pregnancy. The sequence was collected from a female donor in good health, enrolled as a control in a pregnancy study. This chain joins TRBV5-6 to TRBJ1-5; TRBD1 is a weak D gene call, 6 bases matching. The CDR3 amino acid sequence is: CASSLGPGEQPQHF. The nucleotide sequence is given as TGTGCCAGCAGCTTGGGACCAGGGGAACAGCCCCAGCATTTT.